A selection of T cell receptor beta chains follows, all from one sample in a study of blood T cell repertoires in COVID-19. The table came from immunoSEQ multiplex PCR; TCRdb's copy has only in-frame clones and leaves some out. The table has 250,000 to 350,000 clones, around 90% seen once. The sequenced sample consisted of peripheral blood. These receptor sequences come from a woman aged 45-65 years who had recovered from COVID-19. Each CDR3 is given with its conserved first and last residue. D genes are given only for firm matches. A row's size may be missing; if present it is once, few, many or a size class.

d_call: .; j_call: TRBJ1-6; clone_size: few; v_call: TRBV7-2; cdr3_aa: CASTVPGHNNSPLHF; cdr3_nt: TGTGCCAGCACCGTTCCGGGACACAATAATTCACCCCTCCACTTT
d_call: TRBD2; j_call: TRBJ2-3; clone_size: .; v_call: TRBV7-2; cdr3_aa: CASSLGLAGAGDTQYF; cdr3_nt: TGTGCCAGCAGCTTAGGACTAGCGGGAGCCGGAGATACGCAGTATTTT
d_call: .; j_call: TRBJ1-6; clone_size: .; v_call: TRBV6-5; cdr3_aa: CASSYSGQQGNSPLHF; cdr3_nt: TGTGCCAGCAGTTACTCTGGGCAGCAGGGGAATTCACCCCTCCACTTT
d_call: .; j_call: TRBJ1-1; clone_size: .; v_call: TRBV7-2; cdr3_aa: CASSLILSTEAFF; cdr3_nt: TGTGCCAGCAGCTTAATCCTGAGCACTGAAGCTTTCTTT
d_call: TRBD1; j_call: TRBJ2-7; clone_size: .; v_call: TRBV2; cdr3_aa: CASSAQGARYEQYF; cdr3_nt: TGTGCCAGCAGTGCCCAGGGGGCGCGGTACGAGCAGTACTTC
d_call: TRBD2; j_call: TRBJ2-7; clone_size: .; v_call: TRBV5-5; cdr3_aa: CASSSDRLAMNEQYF; cdr3_nt: TGTGCCAGCAGCTCCGACCGACTAGCGATGAACGAGCAGTACTTC
d_call: .; j_call: TRBJ1-1; clone_size: .; v_call: TRBV19; cdr3_aa: CASSIGGWNTEAFF; cdr3_nt: TGTGCCAGTAGTATAGGAGGTTGGAACACTGAAGCTTTCTTT
d_call: .; j_call: TRBJ1-2; clone_size: .; v_call: TRBV5-1; cdr3_aa: CASSSESPGALGHGYTF; cdr3_nt: TGCGCCAGCAGCTCCGAAAGCCCAGGGGCCCTTGGTCATGGCTACACCTTC
d_call: TRBD1; j_call: TRBJ1-6; clone_size: .; v_call: TRBV28; cdr3_aa: CASSYIGRDRGHGSPLHF; cdr3_nt: TGTGCCAGCAGTTACATAGGGAGGGACAGGGGGCACGGATCACCCCTCCACTTT
d_call: .; j_call: TRBJ1-1; clone_size: .; v_call: TRBV6-5; cdr3_aa: CASSYSAGGTEAFF; cdr3_nt: TGTGCCAGCAGTTACTCGGCGGGGGGAACTGAAGCTTTCTTT
d_call: .; j_call: TRBJ2-2; clone_size: .; v_call: TRBV6-4; cdr3_aa: CASSAVGNTGELFF; cdr3_nt: TGTGCCAGCAGTGCCGTGGGCAACACCGGGGAGCTGTTTTTT
d_call: TRBD1; j_call: TRBJ2-5; clone_size: .; v_call: TRBV19; cdr3_aa: CASSPNHGQGNGGTQYF; cdr3_nt: TGTGCCAGTAGTCCCAACCATGGACAGGGAAACGGGGGAACCCAGTACTTC
d_call: .; j_call: TRBJ1-1; clone_size: .; v_call: TRBV5-6; cdr3_aa: CASSFRSGKNTEAFF; cdr3_nt: TGTGCCAGCAGCTTTAGGTCAGGCAAGAACACTGAAGCTTTCTTT
d_call: .; j_call: TRBJ2-2; clone_size: .; v_call: TRBV6-5; cdr3_aa: CASSFRAGELFF; cdr3_nt: TGTGCCAGCAGTTTCAGGGCCGGGGAGCTGTTTTTT
d_call: .; j_call: TRBJ2-3; clone_size: .; v_call: TRBV19; cdr3_aa: CASRGDGDTQYF; cdr3_nt: TGTGCCAGTAGGGGAGACGGGGATACGCAGTATTTT
d_call: .; j_call: TRBJ2-7; clone_size: .; v_call: TRBV30; cdr3_aa: CAWSVTLLYEQYF; cdr3_nt: TGTGCCTGGAGTGTTACGTTACTGTACGAGCAGTACTTC
d_call: .; j_call: TRBJ1-2; clone_size: .; v_call: TRBV10-3; cdr3_aa: CAIPAGTSRGDGYTF; cdr3_nt: TGTGCCATCCCCGCTGGTACGTCACGGGGGGACGGCTACACCTTC
d_call: TRBD1; j_call: TRBJ2-2; clone_size: .; v_call: TRBV19; cdr3_aa: CASRGSTGDTGELFF; cdr3_nt: TGTGCCAGTAGGGGCTCGACAGGGGACACCGGGGAGCTGTTTTTT
d_call: TRBD1; j_call: TRBJ2-6; clone_size: .; v_call: TRBV7-9; cdr3_aa: CASSLRRQGLLSGANVLTF; cdr3_nt: TGTGCCAGCAGCTTACGGCGACAGGGCTTACTTTCTGGGGCCAACGTCCTGACTTTC
d_call: .; j_call: TRBJ1-1; clone_size: .; v_call: TRBV15; cdr3_aa: CATSRGTGELFF; cdr3_nt: TGTGCCACCAGCAGAGGGACGGGGGAGTTGTTCTTT
d_call: TRBD1; j_call: TRBJ1-1; clone_size: .; v_call: TRBV19; cdr3_aa: CASSIVQHRGYPTEAFF; cdr3_nt: TGTGCCAGTAGTATAGTCCAACACAGGGGCTATCCCACTGAAGCTTTCTTT
d_call: .; j_call: TRBJ1-4; clone_size: .; v_call: TRBV7-9; cdr3_aa: CASSLAREFGGKLFF; cdr3_nt: TGTGCCAGCAGCTTAGCTAGGGAGTTCGGCGGAAAACTGTTTTTT
d_call: .; j_call: TRBJ1-1; clone_size: .; v_call: TRBV19; cdr3_aa: CASSMWGRSTEAFF; cdr3_nt: TGTGCCAGTAGTATGTGGGGGCGATCCACTGAAGCTTTCTTT
d_call: .; j_call: TRBJ2-1; clone_size: .; v_call: TRBV5-6; cdr3_aa: CASSLVAGPYNEQFF; cdr3_nt: TGTGCCAGCAGCTTGGTGGCAGGGCCCTACAATGAGCAGTTCTTC
d_call: TRBD1; j_call: TRBJ2-2; clone_size: few; v_call: TRBV5-6; cdr3_aa: CASSLLGTGSTGELFF; cdr3_nt: TGTGCCAGCAGCTTGCTAGGGACAGGGAGCACCGGGGAGCTGTTTTTT
d_call: TRBD1; j_call: TRBJ1-2; clone_size: .; v_call: TRBV29-1; cdr3_aa: CSVARGDYGYTF; cdr3_nt: TGCAGCGTTGCCAGGGGGGACTATGGCTACACCTTC
d_call: TRBD1; j_call: TRBJ2-1; clone_size: .; v_call: TRBV2; cdr3_aa: CARAGTGRGNEQFF; cdr3_nt: TGTGCCAGAGCCGGGACAGGGCGCGGCAATGAGCAGTTCTTC
d_call: TRBD2; j_call: TRBJ2-3; clone_size: .; v_call: TRBV9; cdr3_aa: CASSPGMGGSTDTQYF; cdr3_nt: TGTGCCAGCAGCCCCGGGATGGGGGGGAGCACAGATACGCAGTATTTT
d_call: .; j_call: TRBJ1-2; clone_size: .; v_call: TRBV3-1/TRBV3-2; cdr3_aa: CASSQVFGGVGYGYTF; cdr3_nt: TGTGCCAGCAGCCAAGTGTTTGGGGGGGTCGGCTATGGCTACACCTTC
d_call: .; j_call: TRBJ2-4; clone_size: .; v_call: TRBV19; cdr3_aa: CASSIARLAKNIQYF; cdr3_nt: TGTGCCAGTAGTATAGCCAGGTTAGCCAAAAACATTCAGTACTTC
d_call: .; j_call: TRBJ2-7; clone_size: few; v_call: TRBV6-2/TRBV6-3; cdr3_aa: CASSYLSGISYEQYF; cdr3_nt: TGTGCCAGCAGTTACTTATCCGGGATCTCCTACGAGCAGTACTTC
d_call: TRBD2; j_call: TRBJ2-5; clone_size: .; v_call: TRBV5-4; cdr3_aa: CASSFGLAEETQYF; cdr3_nt: TGTGCCAGCAGCTTCGGACTAGCGGAAGAGACCCAGTACTTC
d_call: TRBD2; j_call: TRBJ2-1; clone_size: .; v_call: TRBV19; cdr3_aa: CASSPVKGAGAHIEQFF; cdr3_nt: TGTGCCAGTAGTCCAGTCAAGGGAGCGGGGGCCCACATCGAGCAGTTCTTC
d_call: TRBD1; j_call: TRBJ2-2; clone_size: .; v_call: TRBV9; cdr3_aa: CASSVAGTVTGELFF; cdr3_nt: TGTGCCAGCAGCGTAGCTGGGACAGTCACCGGGGAGCTGTTTTTT
d_call: .; j_call: TRBJ2-5; clone_size: .; v_call: TRBV15; cdr3_aa: CATSRVLRETQYF; cdr3_nt: TGTGCCACCAGCAGAGTTCTTAGAGAGACCCAGTACTTC
d_call: .; j_call: TRBJ2-1; clone_size: .; v_call: TRBV6-2/TRBV6-3; cdr3_aa: CASSYWTPNNEQFF; cdr3_nt: TGTGCCAGCAGTTACTGGACTCCGAACAATGAGCAGTTCTTC
d_call: TRBD1; j_call: TRBJ2-3; clone_size: few; v_call: TRBV5-4; cdr3_aa: CASSSGTGVTLGTDTQYF; cdr3_nt: TGTGCCAGCAGCTCCGGGACAGGGGTAACTTTGGGCACAGATACGCAGTATTTT
d_call: .; j_call: TRBJ2-6; clone_size: once; v_call: TRBV7-3; cdr3_aa: CASSDSSGANVLTF; cdr3_nt: TGTGCCAGCAGCGACAGCTCTGGGGCCAACGTCCTGACTTTC
d_call: TRBD1; j_call: TRBJ1-1; clone_size: once; v_call: TRBV30; cdr3_aa: CAWSGYRGGWTEAFF; cdr3_nt: TGTGCCTGGAGCGGCTACAGGGGGGGGTGGACTGAAGCTTTCTTT
d_call: .; j_call: TRBJ1-1; clone_size: .; v_call: TRBV19; cdr3_aa: CASSIVELIATEAFF; cdr3_nt: TGTGCCAGTAGTATAGTCGAGTTGATAGCCACTGAAGCTTTCTTT
d_call: .; j_call: TRBJ2-1; clone_size: .; v_call: TRBV6-5; cdr3_aa: CASSATGTREQFF; cdr3_nt: TGTGCCAGCAGCGCTACAGGTACCCGTGAGCAGTTCTTC
d_call: .; j_call: TRBJ2-5; clone_size: .; v_call: TRBV18; cdr3_aa: CASVALVQETQYF; cdr3_nt: TGTGCCAGCGTTGCCTTAGTTCAAGAGACCCAGTACTTC
d_call: TRBD2; j_call: TRBJ2-1; clone_size: .; v_call: TRBV7-9; cdr3_aa: CASSSSGGAHNEQFF; cdr3_nt: TGTGCCAGCAGCTCGAGCGGGGGGGCCCACAATGAGCAGTTCTTC
d_call: .; j_call: TRBJ1-1; clone_size: .; v_call: TRBV6-2/TRBV6-3; cdr3_aa: CASSLLGGEAFF; cdr3_nt: TGTGCCAGCAGCCTATTGGGGGGGGAAGCTTTCTTT
d_call: .; j_call: TRBJ2-7; clone_size: .; v_call: TRBV5-4; cdr3_aa: CASSLSASERGEQYF; cdr3_nt: TGTGCCAGCAGCTTGTCGGCCAGCGAGAGAGGGGAGCAGTACTTC
d_call: TRBD1; j_call: TRBJ2-7; clone_size: .; v_call: TRBV27; cdr3_aa: CASSLSSGQGAYEQYF; cdr3_nt: TGTGCCAGCAGTTTATCGTCCGGACAGGGAGCCTACGAGCAGTACTTC
d_call: .; j_call: TRBJ2-7; clone_size: .; v_call: TRBV5-6; cdr3_aa: CASSLVGDSSYEQYF; cdr3_nt: TGTGCCAGCAGCTTGGTGGGCGACAGCTCCTACGAGCAGTACTTC